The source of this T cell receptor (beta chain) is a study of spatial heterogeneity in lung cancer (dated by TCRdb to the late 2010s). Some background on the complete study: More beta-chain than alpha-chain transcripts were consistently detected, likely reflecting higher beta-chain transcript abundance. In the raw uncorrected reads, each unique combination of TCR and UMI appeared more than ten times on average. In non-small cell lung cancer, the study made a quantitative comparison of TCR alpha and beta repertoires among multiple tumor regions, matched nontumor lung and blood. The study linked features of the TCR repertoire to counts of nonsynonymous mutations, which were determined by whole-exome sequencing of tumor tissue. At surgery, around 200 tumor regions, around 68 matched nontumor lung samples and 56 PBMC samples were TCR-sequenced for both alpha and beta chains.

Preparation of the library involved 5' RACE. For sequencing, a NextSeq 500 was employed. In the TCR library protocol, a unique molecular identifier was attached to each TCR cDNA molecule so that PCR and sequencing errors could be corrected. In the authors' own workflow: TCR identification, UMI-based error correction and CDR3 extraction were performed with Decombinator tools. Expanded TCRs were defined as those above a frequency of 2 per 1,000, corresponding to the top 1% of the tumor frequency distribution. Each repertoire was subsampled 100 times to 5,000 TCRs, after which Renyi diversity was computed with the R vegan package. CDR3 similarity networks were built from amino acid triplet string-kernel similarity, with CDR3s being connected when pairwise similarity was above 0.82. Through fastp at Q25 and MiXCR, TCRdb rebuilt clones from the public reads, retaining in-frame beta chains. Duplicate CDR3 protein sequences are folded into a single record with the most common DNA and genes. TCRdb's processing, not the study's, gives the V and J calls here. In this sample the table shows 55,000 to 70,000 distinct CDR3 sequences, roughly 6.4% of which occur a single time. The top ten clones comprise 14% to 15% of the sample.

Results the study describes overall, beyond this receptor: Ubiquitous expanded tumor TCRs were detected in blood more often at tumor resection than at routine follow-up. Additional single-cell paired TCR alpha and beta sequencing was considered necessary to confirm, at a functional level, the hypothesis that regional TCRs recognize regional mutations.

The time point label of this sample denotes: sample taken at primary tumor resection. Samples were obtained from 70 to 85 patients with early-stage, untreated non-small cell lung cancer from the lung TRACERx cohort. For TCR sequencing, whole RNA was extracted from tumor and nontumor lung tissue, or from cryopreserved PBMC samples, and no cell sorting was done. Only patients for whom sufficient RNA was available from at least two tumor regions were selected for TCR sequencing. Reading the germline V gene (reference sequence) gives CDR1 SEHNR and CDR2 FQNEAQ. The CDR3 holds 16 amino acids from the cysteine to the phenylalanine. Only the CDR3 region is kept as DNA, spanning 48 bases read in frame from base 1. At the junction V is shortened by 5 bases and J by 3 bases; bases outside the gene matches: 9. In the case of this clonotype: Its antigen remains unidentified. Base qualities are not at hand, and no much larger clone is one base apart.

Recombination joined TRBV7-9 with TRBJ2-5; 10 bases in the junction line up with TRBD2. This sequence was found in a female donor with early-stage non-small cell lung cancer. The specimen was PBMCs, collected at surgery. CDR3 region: CASSNPGSGGEETQYF. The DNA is TGTGCCAGCAGCAATCCCGGGAGCGGGGGGGAAGAGACCCAGTACTTC.